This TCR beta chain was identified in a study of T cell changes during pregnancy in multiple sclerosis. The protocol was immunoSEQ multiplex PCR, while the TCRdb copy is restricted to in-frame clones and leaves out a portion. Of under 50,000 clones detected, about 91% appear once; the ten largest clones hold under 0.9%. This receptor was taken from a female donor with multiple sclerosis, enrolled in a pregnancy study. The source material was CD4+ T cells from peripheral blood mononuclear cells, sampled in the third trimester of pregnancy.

The CDR3 DNA reads TGTGCCAGCAAAAGAGGAAACACTGAAGCTTTCTTT. Encoded protein: CASKRGNTEAFF. The chain carries TRBV6-5 and TRBJ1-1; D not resolved. This CDR3 contains 12 residues. Germline V gene data show CDR1 as MNHEY and CDR2 as SVGAGI. Trimming left V 7 bases short and J 2 bases short, with 8 bases between.